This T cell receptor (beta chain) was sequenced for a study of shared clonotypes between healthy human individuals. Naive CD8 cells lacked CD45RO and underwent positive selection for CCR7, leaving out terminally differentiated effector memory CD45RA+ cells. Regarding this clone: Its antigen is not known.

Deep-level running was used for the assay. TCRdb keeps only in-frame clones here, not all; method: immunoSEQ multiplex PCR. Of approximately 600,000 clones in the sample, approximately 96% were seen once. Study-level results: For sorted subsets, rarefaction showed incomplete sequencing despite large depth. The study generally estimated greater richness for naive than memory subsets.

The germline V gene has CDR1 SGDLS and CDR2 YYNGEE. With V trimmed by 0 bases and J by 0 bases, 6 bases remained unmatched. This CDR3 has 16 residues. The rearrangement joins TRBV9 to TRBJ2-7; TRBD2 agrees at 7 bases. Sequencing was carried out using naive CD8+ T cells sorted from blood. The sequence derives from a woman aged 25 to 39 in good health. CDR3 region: CASSVGGTMSSYEQYF. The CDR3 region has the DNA TGTGCCAGCAGCGTAGGTGGGACTATGAGCTCCTACGAGCAGTACTTC.